This T cell receptor (beta chain) was recovered during a study of T cell responses to AZD1222 COVID-19 vaccine. V was pared by 3 bases and J by 13 bases, with 7 bases of the junction left unmatched. This CDR3 spans 13 amino acids. In germline, CDR1 is SGHRS, CDR2 YFSETQ. Assay: immunoSEQ multiplex PCR; the TCRdb copy retains only in-frame clones and omits some. This table has around 150,000 clones, around nine tenths appearing once. Study findings and constraints: After the peak T cell response, and only then, were repertoires sampled. CD4 TCRs linked to vaccination spanned spike, dominating at 160-218 and 743-854. When two AZD1222 doses had been given, Spike-specific TCR breadth and depth rose.

Points on this clone: Antigen unknown.

Sequences were derived from peripheral blood, sampled on day 0 of AZD1222 vaccination. This clonotype was obtained from an adult in good health. V usage is TRBV5-1 and J usage is TRBJ1-2; TRBD1 agrees at 12 bases. The CDR3 spells CASSWDRGPSGTF. In DNA, the CDR3 is TGCGCCAGCAGCTGGGACAGGGGGCCCTCCGGCACCTTC.